This is a list of T cell receptor beta chains from one sample in a study of blood T cell repertoires in COVID-19. Sequencing used immunoSEQ multiplex PCR; TCRdb keeps in-frame clones, though not all of them. The data show approximately 500,000 clones, roughly 90% seen once. Input material: PBMCs or T cells enriched from blood (not recorded which). The receptors originated from a woman in her thirties or forties who had recovered from COVID-19. Each CDR3 is given with its conserved first and last residue. Fields, in order: J gene, clone size, D gene, V gene, CDR3 DNA, CDR3 protein. A D gene is named only where the DNA matches it firmly. Rows give clone size only sometimes, using once, few, many, or a class for an expanded clone.

TRBJ2-7 - TRBD2 TRBV12-5 TGTGCTAGTGGTTTAGCGGGAGGGGGCTACGAGCAGTACTTC CASGLAGGGYEQYF
TRBJ1-6 - - TRBV19 TGTGCCAGTAGTATAGACGGGACTACAGATTCACCCCTCCACTTT CASSIDGTTDSPLHF
TRBJ2-1 - TRBD2 TRBV19 TGTGCCAGTAGTGCCACTAGCGGGAGGTACAATGAGCAGTTCTTC CASSATSGRYNEQFF
TRBJ1-5 once - TRBV19 TGTGCCAGTAGTATAGATCGAACAGGCTTCGGTCAGCCCCAGCATTTT CASSIDRTGFGQPQHF
TRBJ2-1 - - TRBV4-2 TGTGCCAGCAGCCAATCGGTACTAGACTCCTACAATGAGCAGTTCTTC CASSQSVLDSYNEQFF
TRBJ2-5 - TRBD2 TRBV28 TGTGCCAGCAGTGTCGGGACTAGCGGGTACCCCCGGGAGACCCAGTACTTC CASSVGTSGYPRETQYF
TRBJ2-7 - - TRBV7-9 TGTGCCAGCAGCTTAGCCATAGCACTAAGTTACGAGCAGTACTTC CASSLAIALSYEQYF
TRBJ2-1 - TRBD2 TRBV19 TGTGCCAGTAGACCCCCTCCAGGACTAGCGGGAGAGGATGAGCAGTTCTTC CASRPPPGLAGEDEQFF
TRBJ1-1 - - TRBV6-5 TGTGCCAGTCGTGTCGGGGTCGACACTGAAGCTTTCTTT CASRVGVDTEAFF
TRBJ1-1 - - TRBV11-2 TGTGCCAGCAGCTTAGATAAGTGGGCGATGAACACTGAAGCTTTCTTT CASSLDKWAMNTEAFF
TRBJ1-1 - - TRBV6-1 TGTGCCAGCAGTGAGGTTTTCGAGAGTAACACTGAAGCTTTCTTT CASSEVFESNTEAFF
TRBJ1-2 - - TRBV11-3 TGTGCCAGCACCGAGAGAGGAGGCTATGGCTACACCTTC CASTERGGYGYTF
TRBJ2-3 - - TRBV27 TGTGCCAGCAGTATCCTGAGGACTAGCACAGATACGCAGTATTTT CASSILRTSTDTQYF
TRBJ1-6 few - TRBV11-2 TGTGCCAGCAGCTTAATCCGGGGAGGCCTTAATTCACCCCTCCACTTT CASSLIRGGLNSPLHF
TRBJ1-2 - TRBD1 TRBV28 TGTGCCAGCAGAACATACCGGGGACAGGAAAACTATGGCTACACCTTC CASRTYRGQENYGYTF
TRBJ2-1 - - TRBV29-1 TGCAGCGTTGAAAAATCCCCCCGGGAGTCGCGGAATGAGCAGTTCTTC CSVEKSPRESRNEQFF
TRBJ2-1 - TRBD2 TRBV10-3 TGTGCCATCCGCGGACTAGCGGGAGCAGTTGGTGAGCAGTTCTTC CAIRGLAGAVGEQFF
TRBJ1-5 - - TRBV19 TGTGCCAGTAGTCCGAGACAGGCCTCCTCGGGGAAGCCCCAGCATTTT CASSPRQASSGKPQHF
TRBJ2-5 - - TRBV3-1/TRBV3-2 TGTGCCAGCAGCTCTCGTAAGACCCAGTACTTC CASSSRKTQYF
TRBJ1-2 once - TRBV6-6 TGTGCCAGCAGTAACGGGGAATATGGCTACACCTTC CASSNGEYGYTF
TRBJ1-1 - TRBD1 TRBV10-2 TGCGCCAGCAGTGACATGGGACAGGGGGGTACTGAAGCTTTCTTT CASSDMGQGGTEAFF
TRBJ2-2 - TRBD2 TRBV10-3 TGTGCCATCACACGCGGGAGGAATTCAGGGACCGGGGAGCTGTTTTTT CAITRGRNSGTGELFF
TRBJ1-1 - - TRBV30 TGTGCCTCGAGGTGGGGCGCGGAGGCTTTCTTT CASRWGAEAFF
TRBJ1-2 once - TRBV9 TGTGCCAGCAGCGTATCCCCAACCCAGGGGTATGGCTACACCTTC CASSVSPTQGYGYTF
TRBJ1-2 - - TRBV5-1 TGCGCCAGCAGCCCGACCGGGGGGTTAGCTAACTATGGCTACACCTTC CASSPTGGLANYGYTF
TRBJ1-5 - TRBD1 TRBV2 TGTGCCAGCAGTGCAGGGGGTTGGGATCAGCCCCAGCATTTT CASSAGGWDQPQHF
TRBJ2-3 - TRBD2 TRBV18 TGTGCCAGCTCACCGGGACTAGCCGCAGATACGCAGTATTTT CASSPGLAADTQYF
TRBJ1-1 - - TRBV7-2 TGTGCCAGCAGCTTAGGCGGTGGGAGGAGATTGAACACTGAAGCTTTCTTT CASSLGGGRRLNTEAFF
TRBJ2-6 - TRBD1 TRBV29-1 TGCAGCGTTGGTCCGGGACAGGGGGCCGGGGCCAACGTCCTGACTTTC CSVGPGQGAGANVLTF